This TCR beta chain derives from a study of OX40 agonist ivuxolimab in advanced cancers. Study-level information: Patients with hepatocellular carcinoma, melanoma, renal cell or head and neck cancer made up the dose-escalation patients. Study-level findings and limits: At 0.1 to 3.0 mg/kg, CD4+ and CD8+ blood T cells expanded clonally by week 6.

For this clone: Antigen unknown.

The protocol was immunoSEQ multiplex PCR, while the TCRdb copy is restricted to in-frame clones and leaves out a portion. The sample shows about 94,000 clones, around 90% of them seen only once. V lost 3 bases to trimming and J lost 4 bases; unmatched junction nucleotides: 8. The V gene's germline CDR1 is KGHSH and CDR2 LQKENI. CDR3 length: 16 residues. The specimen comprised CD4+ or CD8+ T cells sorted from blood, sampled in a trial of the OX40 agonist ivuxolimab. The origin of this receptor is an adult with an advanced solid tumor such as melanoma, head and neck, liver or kidney cancer. The V gene is TRBV18, the J gene TRBJ2-2; TRBD1 agrees at 7 bases. The DNA of the CDR3 is TGTGCCAGCTCACCGGTAGACAGGGTCCGCACCGGGGAGCTGTTTTTT. Translating it yields CASSPVDRVRTGELFF.